The rows below give T cell receptor beta chains drawn from one sample of a study of tumor-infiltrating lymphocytes in primary liver carcinoma. From the multiplex PCR reads, TCRdb called clonotypes with MiXCR, one entry per CDR3 protein. The data hold roughly 120,000 distinct CDR3 sequences, with under 70% observed a single time. The material sequenced was tumor-adjacent normal liver tissue. These receptors came from a woman aged 55-69 years with primary liver carcinoma and hepatitis B virus infection. Both conserved end residues are part of each CDR3. Fields, in order: D gene, J gene, V gene, clone size, CDR3 DNA, CDR3 protein. D genes are given only for firm matches. Only some rows state a clone size, as once, few, many or a class for expanded clones.

d_call: -
j_call: TRBJ2-4
v_call: TRBV12-3/TRBV12-4
clone_size: -
cdr3_nt: TGTGCCAGCAGTTTAGGCAGTGGAATAGCCGAAAACATCCAGTACTTC
cdr3_aa: CASSLGSGIAENIQYF

d_call: -
j_call: TRBJ2-7
v_call: TRBV6-6
clone_size: -
cdr3_nt: TGTGCCAGCAGTTACGGTTCAGGGATGTACGAGCAGTATTTC
cdr3_aa: CASSYGSGMYEQYF

d_call: -
j_call: TRBJ2-1
v_call: TRBV28
clone_size: -
cdr3_nt: TGTGCCAGCAGTTTGGTGTACGAGCGGTCCTTC
cdr3_aa: CASSLVYERSF

d_call: -
j_call: TRBJ2-1
v_call: TRBV11-2
clone_size: few
cdr3_nt: TGTGCCAGCAGACCCCAGGGGACAAGGGTCAACCATGAGCAGTTCTTC
cdr3_aa: CASRPQGTRVNHEQFF

d_call: -
j_call: TRBJ2-4
v_call: TRBV6-6
clone_size: -
cdr3_nt: TGTGGCAGCAGTTACAGCCTTTTAGACAAAAACATTCAGTACTTC
cdr3_aa: CGSSYSLLDKNIQYF

d_call: TRBD1
j_call: TRBJ2-7
v_call: TRBV6-1
clone_size: -
cdr3_nt: TGTGCCAGCGGTGAAGATGGGGACAGGGCTTCGCGCGAGCAGTACTTC
cdr3_aa: CASGEDGDRASREQYF

d_call: -
j_call: TRBJ2-2
v_call: TRBV30
clone_size: -
cdr3_nt: TGTGCCTGGAAAGGCCCAGCATCCACCGGGGAGCTGTTTTTT
cdr3_aa: CAWKGPASTGELFF

d_call: TRBD2
j_call: TRBJ2-7
v_call: TRBV2
clone_size: few
cdr3_nt: TGTGCCAGCAGGGGGCGGGAGGCCACCTACTTC
cdr3_aa: CASRGREATYF

d_call: -
j_call: TRBJ2-3
v_call: TRBV14
clone_size: -
cdr3_nt: TGTGCCAGCAGCCAAGATCGACTCGCAGATACACAGTATTTT
cdr3_aa: CASSQDRLADTQYF

d_call: -
j_call: TRBJ1-6
v_call: TRBV5-1
clone_size: many
cdr3_nt: TGCGCCAGCAGAAAGACAGGCAATAATTCACCCCTCCACTTT
cdr3_aa: CASRKTGNNSPLHF

d_call: -
j_call: TRBJ2-1
v_call: TRBV7-9
clone_size: few
cdr3_nt: TGTGCCAGCAGCTTGGGACTTGTGGAAGTCTACAATGAGCAGTTCTTC
cdr3_aa: CASSLGLVEVYNEQFF

d_call: -
j_call: TRBJ2-1
v_call: TRBV6-6
clone_size: -
cdr3_nt: TGTGCGAGCAATTATCCTAATGAGCAGTTCTTC
cdr3_aa: CASNYPNEQFF

d_call: TRBD2
j_call: TRBJ2-3
v_call: TRBV12-5
clone_size: many
cdr3_nt: TGTGCTAGTGGCCCAGGACTAGCGGGGGGTGCAGATACGCAGTATTTT
cdr3_aa: CASGPGLAGGADTQYF

d_call: -
j_call: TRBJ2-3
v_call: TRBV11-2
clone_size: -
cdr3_nt: TGTGGCAGCAGCCCCTGGACGGATATGCAGTATTTT
cdr3_aa: CGSSPWTDMQYF

d_call: TRBD2
j_call: TRBJ2-1
v_call: TRBV12-3/TRBV12-4
clone_size: -
cdr3_nt: TGTGCCAACAGGATGGGACTAGCGAGTTACGACAATGAGCAGTTCTTC
cdr3_aa: CANRMGLASYDNEQFF

d_call: -
j_call: TRBJ2-5
v_call: TRBV11-2
clone_size: medium-sized
cdr3_nt: TGTGCCAGCAGCTTACCGACAGAGACCCAGTACTTC
cdr3_aa: CASSLPTETQYF

d_call: -
j_call: TRBJ2-7
v_call: TRBV18
clone_size: few
cdr3_nt: TGTGCCAGCTCACCTCCAAGTCAACGATACGAGCAGTACTTC
cdr3_aa: CASSPPSQRYEQYF

d_call: TRBD1
j_call: TRBJ1-1
v_call: TRBV4-2
clone_size: -
cdr3_nt: TGTGCCAGCAGTCTGGGACAGCTGAACACTGAAGCTTTCTTT
cdr3_aa: CASSLGQLNTEAFF

d_call: TRBD2
j_call: TRBJ2-2
v_call: TRBV14
clone_size: -
cdr3_nt: TGTGCCAGCAGCCAGAGAGCGGGATGGCGGAACACCTGGGAGATGTTTTTT
cdr3_aa: CASSQRAGWRNTWEMFF

d_call: -
j_call: TRBJ2-7
v_call: TRBV30
clone_size: many
cdr3_nt: TGTGCCTGGAGTGTATGGCCCACGGGCGAGCAGTACTTC
cdr3_aa: CAWSVWPTGEQYF

d_call: -
j_call: TRBJ2-1
v_call: TRBV6-5
clone_size: -
cdr3_nt: TGTGCCAGCAGTCCTGGACAGCCGACCTACAATGAGCAGCTCTTC
cdr3_aa: CASSPGQPTYNEQLF

d_call: TRBD1
j_call: TRBJ2-2
v_call: TRBV29-1
clone_size: many
cdr3_nt: TGCAGCGTTGCTGGGACATGGACAGGAACCGGGGAGCTGTTTTTT
cdr3_aa: CSVAGTWTGTGELFF